Listed here are 17 T cell receptor beta chains from one sample, sequenced in a study of blood T cell repertoires in COVID-19. Profiled with immunoSEQ multiplex PCR; TCRdb holds only in-frame clones, not every one. Of around 230,000 clones listed, over 75% are singletons. Sequenced input: peripheral blood. The source of these receptors is a woman older than 75 with acute or convalescent COVID-19.

This chain links TRBV28 with TRBJ2-1; D might be TRBD2 (5 bases). V lost 6 bases to trimming and J lost 0 bases, with 6 bases between them. The CDR3 spans 13 residues. Germline CDR1 and CDR2: MDHEN and SYDVKM. CDR3 in DNA: TGTGCCAGCAGGGGGAGCTCCTACAATGAGCAGTTCTTC. Protein product: CASRGSSYNEQFF. Supplemented by reference TRBV28 and TRBJ2-1, the full variable domain reads DVKVTQSSRYLVKRTGEKVFLECVQDMDHENMFWYRQDPGLGLRLIYFSYDVKMKEKGDIPEGYSVSREKKERFSLILESASTNQTSMYLCASRGSSYNEQFFGPGTRLTVL.

This chain connects TRBV5-4 to TRBJ1-6; the match to TRBD1 covers 7 bases. The CDR3 runs to 15 residues. Germline-derived CDR1 and CDR2 are SGHNT and YYREEE (reference sequence). J gave up 2 bases and V 3 bases, and 2 bases lay outside the gene matches. The CDR3 coding sequence is TGTGCCAGCAGCTCAGGGACAGCCTATAATTCACCCCTCCACTTT. As protein: CASSSGTAYNSPLHF.

The V and J genes are TRBV21-1 and TRBJ2-5; no DNA check was done on the table's D call, TRBD2. TRBV21-1 constitutes a pseudogene. The CDR3 sequence is 15 residues long. CDR3: CASSTMAGETETQYF. DNA for the CDR3: TGTGCCAGCAGCACTATGGCGGGGGAGACAGAGACCCAGTACTTC.

The V and J genes are TRBV18 and TRBJ2-5, with 15 bases that match TRBD2. Trimming cost V 0 bases and J 1 base; bases outside gene matches: 0. Germline CDR1 is KGHSH and CDR2 is LQKENI. CDR3 length equals 17 residues. This chain's CDR3 is CASSPPGLAGGQETQYF. In DNA form, the CDR3 reads TGTGCCAGCTCACCACCGGGACTAGCGGGGGGCCAAGAGACCCAGTACTTC.

This clone appeared a few times. The V gene is TRBV11-3, the J gene TRBJ1-1; 8 positions match TRBD1. The V gene's germline CDR1 is SGHNT and CDR2 YENEEA. This CDR3 contains 15 residues. V gave up 2 bases and J gave up 1 base; unmatched junction bases: 3. The DNA of the CDR3 is TGTGCCAGCAGCTTAAATCAGGGGGCGAACACTGAAGCTTTCTTT. Encoded protein: CASSLNQGANTEAFF. The full variable domain, rest sourced from reference TRBV11-3 and TRBJ1-1, is EAGVVQSPRYKIIEKKQPVAFWCNPISGHNTLYWYLQNLGQGPELLIRYENEEAVDDSQLPKDRFSAERLKGVDSTLKIQPAELGDSAVYLCASSLNQGANTEAFFGQGTRLTVV.

The chain joins TRBV20-1 to TRBJ1-5; D is uncertain. Germline-derived CDR1 and CDR2 are DFQATT and SNEGSKA (reference sequence). CDR3 length: 12 residues. Trimming took off 3 bases at V and 8 bases at J, with 11 bases between the two ends. CDR3 DNA sequence: TGCAGTGCTAGTCCCCGAGGTGAGCCCCAGCATTTT. This sequence encodes CSASPRGEPQHF.

V gene TRBV28 combines with J gene TRBJ2-4; possibly TRBD1 for D (6 bases). CDR3 length equals 13 residues. The germline V gene has CDR1 MDHEN and CDR2 SYDVKM. Trimming shortened V by 6 bases and J by 6 bases, and 12 bases separated the two germline ends. The CDR3 coding sequence is TGTGCCAGCAGCTCAATACAGGGAAACATTCAGTACTTC. Amino acids: CASSSIQGNIQYF.

A remark on this clone: Other DNA sequences of this sample code for an identical CDR3. The rearrangement uses TRBV18 and TRBJ2-7, with 8 bases identical to TRBD1. From germline, CDR1 is KGHSH and CDR2 LQKENI. The CDR3 runs 14 residues. V was pared by 3 bases and J by 2 bases, with 3 bases of the junction left unmatched. CDR3 coding DNA: TGTGCCAGCTCACCCGGGACAGGTCCCTACGAGCAGTACTTC. Translation: CASSPGTGPYEQYF.

V gene TRBV7-2 combines with J gene TRBJ1-6; no reliable D call. The V and J ends lost 5 bases and 0 bases respectively, with 14 bases between them. The V gene's germline CDR1 is SGHTA and CDR2 FQGNSA. The CDR3 contains 17 residues. The CDR3 spells CASSPPFSSSYNSPLHF. The CDR3 DNA is TGTGCCAGCAGCCCTCCTTTTTCGAGCTCCTATAATTCACCCCTCCACTTT.

This clone appeared a few times. The rearrangement links TRBV28 to TRBJ2-7; the match to TRBD2 covers 12 bases. CDR3 length: 16 residues. With 5 bases clipped from V and 3 bases from J, the junction kept 8 bases outside the gene matches. CDR1 MDHEN and CDR2 SYDVKM come from the germline V gene. CDR3 sequence reads: CASSRRTSGNFYEQYF. The CDR3 coding sequence is TGTGCCAGCAGTCGACGGACTAGCGGGAATTTCTACGAGCAGTACTTC.

The rearrangement uses TRBV27 and TRBJ2-3; D is perhaps TRBD2 (7 bases). Germline assignment: CDR1 MNHEY and CDR2 SMNVEV (reference sequence). V was trimmed by 8 bases and J by 1 base, leaving 19 bases between them. The CDR3 sequence is 16 residues long. CDR3 DNA sequence: TGTGCCAGCCGTCCGGGCGGGGGCTATCGCACAGATACGCAGTATTTT. Translation gives CASRPGGGYRTDTQYF.

This chain links TRBV19 with TRBJ2-1; 10 nucleotides line up with TRBD2. CDR3 length: 17 residues. Germline-derived CDR1 and CDR2 are LNHDA and SQIVND (reference sequence). The ends lost 1 base at V and 7 bases at J; junction bases unmatched: 10. CDR3: CASSIVTGTSVSNEQFF. The CDR3 DNA is TGTGCCAGTAGTATAGTAACGGGGACTAGCGTCTCAAATGAGCAGTTCTTC.

The chain combines TRBV19 with TRBJ1-5; D is uncertain. Germline V gives CDR1 LNHDA, CDR2 SQIVND (reference sequence). Trimming pared 3 bases from V and 0 bases from J, leaving 12 bases between. The CDR3 is 16 amino acids. Written as DNA, the CDR3 is TGTGCCAGTAGTATGCCATTCACAGTTAGCAATCAGCCCCAGCATTTT. Its translation: CASSMPFTVSNQPQHF.

This clone was seen only once. V is TRBV29-1 and J is TRBJ2-2, with D tentatively TRBD1 (6 bases). V lost 0 bases and J 3 bases, leaving 17 bases between the germline ends. In germline, CDR1 is SQVTM, CDR2 ANQGSEA. The CDR3 is 17 amino acids. CDR3: CSVEDPGQSRHTGELFF. The CDR3 DNA sequence: TGCAGCGTTGAAGATCCCGGACAGAGCCGGCACACCGGGGAGCTGTTTTTT.

The genes are TRBV30 and TRBJ2-4; possible D gene TRBD2, 7 bases. Germline CDR1 GTSNPN, CDR2 SVGIG (reference sequence). The CDR3 totals 13 residues. CDR3 amino acids: CARGGGAGDIQYF. CDR3 coding DNA: TGTGCTAGAGGCGGGGGCGCAGGGGACATTCAGTACTTC. Looking up the rest from reference TRBV30 and TRBJ2-4 gives the full variable domain: SQTIHQWPATLVQPVGSPLSLECTVEGTSNPNLYWYRQAAGRGLQLLFYSVGIGQISSEVPQNLSASRPQDRQFILSSKKLLLSDSGFYLCARGGGAGDIQYFGAGTRLSVL.

This chain connects TRBV19 to TRBJ1-5; D is perhaps TRBD1 (6 bases). V lost 4 bases to trimming and J lost 2 bases, with 9 bases between them. The CDR3 runs 14 residues. From germline, CDR1 is LNHDA and CDR2 SQIVND (reference sequence). CDR3 residues: CASSNRDGNQPQHF. CDR3 in DNA: TGTGCCAGTAGTAACAGGGATGGCAATCAGCCCCAGCATTTT. The entire variable domain, with the rest obtained from reference TRBV19 and TRBJ1-5, is as follows: DGGITQSPKYLFRKEGQNVTLSCEQNLNHDAMYWYRQDPGQGLRLIYYSQIVNDFQKGDIAEGYSVSREKKESFPLTVTSAQKNPTAFYLCASSNRDGNQPQHFGDGTRLSIL.

CDR3 residues: CASRRRTGDDQPQHF. DNA for the CDR3: TGTGCCAGCAGAAGAAGGACAGGGGATGATCAGCCCCAGCATTTT. The rearrangement links TRBV16 to TRBJ1-5; 9 nucleotides line up with TRBD1. Germline V CDR1 and CDR2: KGHSY, FQNENV. With V trimmed by 6 bases and J by 5 bases, 8 bases remained unmatched. The length of the CDR3 is 15 residues.